Each of the 10 T cell receptor beta chains below was sequenced from the same sample in a study of T-cell reconstitution after alpha-beta-depleted transplantation in children. As it was prepared, the TCRbeta library received unique molecular identifiers. TCRdb redid the calling of the PCR reads with MiXCR, one entry per CDR3 protein. Of about 200,000 distinct CDR3 sequences in the sample, approximately 8% are singletons; the top ten hold 35%. The sequences come from PBMCs, mostly from graft donor cells, collected 360 days after TCRalphabeta/CD19-depleted stem cell transplant. Every receptor here comes from a male patient aged 2-10 years who had a stem cell transplant for acute myeloid leukemia, so the T cells may come from the graft donor.

This clonotype was observed at least ten times. The chain combines TRBV6-2 or TRBV6-3 with TRBJ2-1; possible D gene TRBD2, 5 bases. This CDR3 is 14 amino acids long. CDR1 and CDR2 (germline): MNHEY, SVGEGT. V lost 2 bases and J lost 6, with 11 bases in between. The CDR3 nucleotides are TGTGCCAGCAGTTACGTACTAGTCGCCAATGAGCAGTTCTTC. Translating it yields CASSYVLVANEQFF.

The chain is built from TRBV4-2 and TRBJ2-5, with D unresolved. The V and J ends lost 4 bases and 7 bases respectively, with 13 bases between them. The germline CDR1 and CDR2 sequences are LGHNA and YNFKEQ. The CDR3 spans 13 residues. The CDR3 coding sequence is TGTGCCAGCAGCCCCGGGCTGCCAGCGACCCAGTACTTC. It is translated as CASSPGLPATQYF.

The chain couples TRBV14 to TRBJ2-1; TRBD2 agrees at 9 bases. V lost 0 bases to trimming and J lost 3 bases; unmatched junction nucleotides: 15. Germline CDR1 SGHDN, CDR2 FVKESK. The CDR3 consists of 20 residues. The CDR3 here is CASSQDNASGALRGYNEQFF. CDR3 sequence (DNA): TGTGCCAGCAGCCAAGATAACGCTAGCGGGGCCCTTCGGGGCTACAATGAGCAGTTCTTC.

This clonotype was recorded many times. DNA of the CDR3: TGTGCCAGCAGCCAAGGGGGGGGCACAGGTTACTTAAGAGGTGAGCAGTTCTTC. Its protein product is CASSQGGGTGYLRGEQFF. The chain recombines TRBV3-1 with TRBJ2-1; the D gene is possibly TRBD2 (7 bases). Trimming removed 1 base at V and 9 bases at J, with 25 bases between. This CDR3 comprises 18 residues. Germline assignment: CDR1 LGHDT and CDR2 YNNKEL (reference sequence).

This clonotype was detected a few times. The CDR3 loop is CASSDSGDLTDTQYF. Here the CDR3 DNA reads TGTGCCAGCAGTGACTCGGGGGACCTCACAGATACGCAGTATTTT. J is TRBJ2-3 and V is TRBV6-4; D may match TRBD1 or TRBD2 (5 bases each). Trimming cost V 0 bases and J 2 bases, with 9 bases left between them. Germline loops: CDR1 MRHNA, CDR2 SNTAGT. The CDR3 covers 15 residues.

This clonotype was counted at least ten times. V gene TRBV6-1 combines with J gene TRBJ1-5; a weak D match, TRBD1 (5 bases). Germline loops: CDR1 MNHNS, CDR2 SASEGT. The CDR3 has 13 residues. V lost 8 bases, J lost 4 bases, and 12 bases lay in between. CDR3 in DNA: TGTGCCAGCGGAAGGGGAGGAAATCAGCCCCAGCATTTT. It is translated as CASGRGGNQPQHF.

This clonotype was seen at least ten times. The rearrangement joins TRBV12-3 or TRBV12-4 to TRBJ2-1; D ambiguous. There are 10 residues in the CDR3. Deletions cut 2 bases from V and 11 bases from J, with 4 bases between. CDR3 bases: TGTGCCAGCAGTTTATTAAAGCAGTTCTTC. It encodes CASSLLKQFF.

Ten or more counts support this clonotype. The V gene is TRBV27, the J gene TRBJ1-2; D remains ambiguous. V lost 5 bases to trimming and J lost 5 bases, with 15 bases between them. CDR3 length: 14 residues. Per the germline V gene, CDR1 is MNHEY and CDR2 is SMNVEV (reference sequence). CDR3 amino acids: CASSPDRRRYGYTF. CDR3 DNA: TGTGCCAGCAGTCCCGACCGCAGGCGGTATGGCTACACCTTC.

This clonotype occurred many times. This rearrangement joins TRBV29-1 to TRBJ1-1, with D perhaps TRBD1 (6 bases). Germline V CDR1 and CDR2: SQVTM, ANQGSEA. CDR3 length: 14 residues. V lost 1 base to trimming and J lost 0 bases, with 9 bases between them. The CDR3 reads CSVEVRGMNTEAFF. CDR3 sequence (DNA): TGCAGCGTTGAAGTCAGGGGAATGAACACTGAAGCTTTCTTT.

This clonotype appeared a few times. The chain links TRBV7-3 to TRBJ2-3; TRBD2 matches 7 bases. The CDR3 is 16 amino acids. Germline-derived CDR1 and CDR2 are SGHTA and FQGTGA. Trimming removed 2 bases from V and 2 bases from J; junction bases left unmatched: 7. The CDR3 protein is CASSLFASGDTDTQYF. The CDR3 region has the DNA TGTGCCAGCAGCTTATTCGCTAGCGGAGACACAGATACGCAGTATTTT.